The clone carrying this T cell receptor beta chain occurred many times. Its matching antigen is unknown. Trimming took off 4 bases at V and 2 bases at J, with 10 bases between the two ends. CDR1 is SGHDT and CDR2 is YYEEEE in the germline V gene. This CDR3 has 13 amino acids. These data belong to a study of T cells in Graves' hyperthyroidism and ophthalmopathy. TCR beta CDR3 sequences were amplified from RNA transcripts. Researchers ran a first-round RT-PCR on the TCR CDR3 using the HTBI primer set. TCRdb itself ran the multiplex PCR reads through MiXCR, one entry per CDR3 protein. The sample contains more than 550,000 distinct CDR3 sequences, approximately 42% of which appear only once. Researchers barred patients who had uncontrolled infection, other autoimmune disease, pregnancy or lactation. Diagnoses were made from clinical symptoms, serum measures (thyroxine and TRAb), thyroid ultrasound and orbital computed tomography.

Whole-study findings and limits: In the analysis, a 13 V-J model separated ophthalmopathy from stable hyperthyroidism. Blood held most thyroid clonotypes expanded above 0.001 frequency.

This sequence was found in an adult man with Graves' disease, either hyperthyroidism or ophthalmopathy (not recorded which). The source material was peripheral blood or thyroid tissue (not recorded which). V gene TRBV5-6 combines with J gene TRBJ2-7; D unresolved. The CDR3 loop is CASSLTVTYEQYF. CDR3 DNA sequence: TGTGCCAGCAGCCTGACGGTTACCTACGAGCAGTACTTC.